This is a list of T cell receptor beta chains from one sample in a study of cytomegalovirus exposure and HLA in healthy donors. The protocol was immunoSEQ multiplex PCR, while the TCRdb copy is restricted to in-frame clones and leaves out a portion. Of approximately 140,000 clones listed, roughly 86% are singletons. Sequenced material: PBMCs. All receptors come from a woman in her thirties in good health and CMV-seronegative. The CDR3 runs from the conserved cysteine through the conserved F or W. The order of the fields is clone size, D gene, J gene, V gene, CDR3 length, CDR3 DNA, CDR3 protein. A D gene is named only where the DNA matches it firmly. Clone size is stated in some rows and not others, as once, few, many or a class when expanded.

NA	TRBD1	TRBJ1-3	TRBV6-1	16	TGTGCCAGCAGTGAACAGGGGGGAAGAGCTGGAAACACCATATATTTT	CASSEQGGRAGNTIYF
NA	NA	TRBJ2-1	TRBV9	14	TGTGCCAGCAGCAAACAGACTATGACGAATGAGCAGTTCTTC	CASSKQTMTNEQFF
NA	TRBD2	TRBJ2-7	TRBV5-8	15	TGTGCCAGCAGCCGGGGCGTGGGGGGGTCCTACGAGCAGTACTTC	CASSRGVGGSYEQYF
NA	TRBD2	TRBJ2-3	TRBV9	17	TGTGCCAGCAGCCAGACTAGCGGGGGCACCTTCGTAGATACGCAGTATTTT	CASSQTSGGTFVDTQYF
NA	NA	TRBJ1-2	TRBV19	17	TGTGCCAGTAGTATCGGGCGTGGGGCAGATACTAACTATGGCTACACCTTC	CASSIGRGADTNYGYTF
NA	TRBD2	TRBJ2-5	TRBV2	14	TGTGCCAGCAGTGTGGCCGGCGGGGGTTTGACCCAGTACTTC	CASSVAGGGLTQYF
NA	TRBD1	TRBJ1-1	TRBV4-1	14	TGCGCCAGCAGCCAAGAACAGGGGCCAAGTCGGGCTTTCTTT	CASSQEQGPSRAFF
NA	NA	TRBJ2-2	TRBV13	14	TGTGCCAGCAGCCCACTATATGGTACCGGGGAGCTGTTTTTT	CASSPLYGTGELFF
NA	TRBD1	TRBJ1-2	TRBV14	13	TGTGCCAGCCGCGGGACAGGGGCGAGTGGCTACACCTTC	CASRGTGASGYTF
NA	TRBD2	TRBJ2-3	TRBV7-2	15	TGTGCCAGCAGCTTAGGTCTGGGGGGGGCAGATACGCAGTATTTT	CASSLGLGGADTQYF
NA	NA	TRBJ2-7	TRBV5-1	14	TGCGCCAGCAGGTCGGCAGGGAAGAACTACGAGCAGTACTTC	CASRSAGKNYEQYF
NA	NA	TRBJ1-2	TRBV5-6	14	TGTGCCAGCAGCTTGGGGGGCCAGGGGTATGGCTACACCTTC	CASSLGGQGYGYTF
NA	NA	TRBJ1-1	TRBV5-8	13	TGTGCCAGCAGCCAGGGAATACGGTTAAGTGGTTTCTTT	CASSQGIRLSGFF
NA	NA	TRBJ1-1	TRBV11-2	13	TGTGCCAGCAGCTTAGGGCAGAACACTGAAGCTTTCTTT	CASSLGQNTEAFF
NA	TRBD1	TRBJ1-1	TRBV5-5	13	TGTGCCAGCAGCTGGACAGGGAAGCCTGAAGCTTTCTTT	CASSWTGKPEAFF
NA	NA	TRBJ1-1	TRBV6-6	13	TGTGCCACCGATAAGGGAGTCGGTACTGAAGCTTTCTTT	CATDKGVGTEAFF
NA	NA	TRBJ2-1	TRBV4-1	16	TGCGCCAGCAGCCAAGAAGTACACAGCTCCTACAATGAGCAGTTCTTC	CASSQEVHSSYNEQFF
NA	NA	TRBJ1-2	TRBV30	13	TGTGCCTGGATTGCCGATCGGGGGTATGGCTACACCTTC	CAWIADRGYGYTF
NA	NA	TRBJ2-7	TRBV27	13	TGTGCCAGCAGTCAGTGGGGCTTGGGCGAGCAGTACTTC	CASSQWGLGEQYF
NA	NA	TRBJ1-4	TRBV5-1	15	TGCGCCAGCAGGCGATCGGGGGACACTAATGAAAAACTGTTTTTT	CASRRSGDTNEKLFF
NA	NA	TRBJ1-1	TRBV7-6	14	TGTGCCAGCATGGGCGGCTACGGAGGTACTGAAGCTTTCTTT	CASMGGYGGTEAFF
few	TRBD1	TRBJ2-7	TRBV29-1	16	TGCAGCGCTACTATTGAAGGACAGGGGGGTACCTACGAGCAGTACTTC	CSATIEGQGGTYEQYF